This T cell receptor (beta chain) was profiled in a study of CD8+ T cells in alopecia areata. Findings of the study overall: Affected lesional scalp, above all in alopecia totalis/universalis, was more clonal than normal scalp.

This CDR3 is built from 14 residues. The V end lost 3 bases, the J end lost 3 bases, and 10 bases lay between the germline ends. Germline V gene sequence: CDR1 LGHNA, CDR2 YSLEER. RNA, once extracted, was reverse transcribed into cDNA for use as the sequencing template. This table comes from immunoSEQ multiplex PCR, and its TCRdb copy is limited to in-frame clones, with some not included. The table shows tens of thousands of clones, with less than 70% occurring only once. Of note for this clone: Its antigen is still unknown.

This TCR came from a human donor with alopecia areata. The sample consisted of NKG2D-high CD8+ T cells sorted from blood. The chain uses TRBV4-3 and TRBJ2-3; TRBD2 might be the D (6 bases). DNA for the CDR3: TGCGCCAGCAGCCACCGTGGGACTACAGATACGCAGTATTTT. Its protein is CASSHRGTTDTQYF.